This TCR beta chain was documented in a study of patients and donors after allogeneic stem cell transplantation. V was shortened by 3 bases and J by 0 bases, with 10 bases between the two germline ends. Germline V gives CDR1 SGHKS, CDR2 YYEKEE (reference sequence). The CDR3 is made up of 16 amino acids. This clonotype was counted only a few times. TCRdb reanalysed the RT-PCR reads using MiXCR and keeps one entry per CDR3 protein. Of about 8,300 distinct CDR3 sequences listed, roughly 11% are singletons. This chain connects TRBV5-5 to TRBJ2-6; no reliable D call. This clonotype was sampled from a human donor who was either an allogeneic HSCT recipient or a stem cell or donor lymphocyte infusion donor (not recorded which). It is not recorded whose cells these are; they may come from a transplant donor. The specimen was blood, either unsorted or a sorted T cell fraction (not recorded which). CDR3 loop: CASSSTVASGANVLTF. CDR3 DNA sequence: TGTGCCAGCAGCTCGACCGTTGCCTCTGGGGCCAACGTCCTGACTTTC.